These 18 T cell receptor beta chains were all obtained from the same sample, sequenced in a study of blood T cell repertoires in COVID-19. Using immunoSEQ multiplex PCR, the repertoire was profiled, and TCRdb retains in-frame clones only, with some absent. This sample has 150,000 to 190,000 clones, with roughly nine tenths found just once. Source material: peripheral blood. These receptors all stem from a woman between 40 and 55 years old with acute or convalescent COVID-19.

The V call is TRBV6-5, the J call TRBJ1-1, with TRBD1 as a possible D gene (5 bases). This CDR3 is built from 13 residues. Deletions cut 5 bases from V and 1 base from J, with 8 bases between. Germline V lookup: CDR1 MNHEY, CDR2 SVGAGI. The CDR3 is CASSTQENTEAFF. CDR3 nucleotide sequence: TGTGCCAGCAGTACACAGGAGAACACTGAAGCTTTCTTT.

J is TRBJ1-5 and V is TRBV29-1; 7 nucleotides line up with TRBD1. Germline trimming cut 7 bases from V and 6 bases from J; bases unmatched to any gene: 9. CDR3 length: 13 residues. CDR1 SQVTM and CDR2 ANQGSEA come from the germline V gene. In DNA form, the CDR3 reads TGCAGCGCTACCAGGGGGACGGGTCAGCCCCAGCATTTT. The encoded protein is CSATRGTGQPQHF.

The gene calls are TRBV7-9 and TRBJ1-3, with 7 bases identical to TRBD1. Per germline, CDR1 SEHNR and CDR2 FQNEAQ (reference sequence). CDR3 size: 15 residues. V was clipped by 2 bases and J by 2 bases; unmatched bases: 3. CDR3 nucleotides: TGTGCCAGCAGCTTAAAGACAGGGACTGGAAACACCATATATTTT. Its translation is CASSLKTGTGNTIYF.

With regard to this clone: The junction does not match germline at one end; this may be a read error. The CDR3 sequence: CASSKSTPRVGQEAQYF. CDR3 in DNA: TGTGCCAGCAGTAAATCGACCCCAAGGGTGGGGCAAGAGGCCCAGTACTTC. The chain employs TRBV2 and TRBJ2-5, with a weak D call TRBD1 (5 bases). The CDR3 has 17 amino acids. Germline V gene sequence: CDR1 SNHLY, CDR2 FYNNEI.

The chain employs TRBV28 and TRBJ2-5; TRBD1 aligns across 9 bases. Germline assignment: CDR1 MDHEN and CDR2 SYDVKM. The CDR3 is made up of 18 amino acids. V was clipped by 6 bases and J by 5 bases; unmatched bases: 19. CDR3 loop: CASRDNPGQGGQGETQYF. The CDR3 DNA is TGTGCCAGCAGGGATAACCCGGGACAGGGAGGTCAGGGGGAGACCCAGTACTTC.

This chain links TRBV19 with TRBJ2-2; weak D call: TRBD1 (5 bases). From germline, CDR1 is LNHDA and CDR2 SQIVND (reference sequence). The CDR3 covers 15 residues. The ends were cut back, 3 bases at V and 5 bases at J, with 13 bases in the middle. CDR3 bases: TGTGCCAGTAGTATTATACAGGAACAAACCGGGGAGCTGTTTTTT. Protein product: CASSIIQEQTGELFF.

The chain links TRBV25-1 to TRBJ1-3; D call uncertain. This CDR3 contains 17 residues. Germline V lookup: CDR1 MGHDK, CDR2 SYGVNS. Trimming took off 1 base at V and 2 bases at J, with 15 bases between the two ends. The CDR3 nucleotides are TGTGCCAGCAGTGAATTGGAAGGAGGGATTACTGGAAACACCATATATTTT. Translation gives CASSELEGGITGNTIYF.

This rearrangement joins TRBV29-1 to TRBJ2-7, with 9 bases aligning to TRBD2. Germline assignment: CDR1 SQVTM and CDR2 ANQGSEA. The CDR3 contains 16 residues. Germline trimming cut 1 base from V and 0 bases from J; bases unmatched to any gene: 7. CDR3 DNA: TGCAGCGTTGAAGTGGGTCGCGGGGGGGACTCCTACGAGCAGTACTTC. It yields the protein CSVEVGRGGDSYEQYF.

This chain links TRBV27 with TRBJ2-3; 14 bases are shared with TRBD2. V was pared by 6 bases and J by 0 bases, with 5 bases of the junction left unmatched. Germline CDR1 and CDR2: MNHEY and SMNVEV (reference sequence). The CDR3 runs 17 residues. The CDR3 DNA reads TGTGCCAGCAGCAGACTAGCGGGAGGGACAAGCACAGATACGCAGTATTTT. Residues: CASSRLAGGTSTDTQYF.

This clone was recorded a few times. The V call is TRBV24-1, the J call TRBJ2-3, with D unresolved. This CDR3 spans 13 amino acids. CDR1 is KGHDR and CDR2 is SFDVKD in the germline V gene. V was clipped by 6 bases and J by 1 base, with 7 bases between them. The DNA of the CDR3 is TGTGCCACCAGTCTATCGGGCACAGATACGCAGTATTTT. It translates to CATSLSGTDTQYF.

The sample holds one count of this clone. The chain recombines TRBV25-1 with TRBJ2-2; maybe TRBD1 (6 bases). The CDR3 sequence is 13 residues long. The germline V and J ends were trimmed by 2 bases and 11 bases, with 12 bases remaining between them. Germline V gene lookup returns CDR1 MGHDK and CDR2 SYGVNS. CDR3 protein: CASSELGQRELFF. CDR3 in DNA: TGTGCCAGCAGTGAACTGGGACAAAGAGAGCTGTTTTTT.

V gene TRBV5-1 combines with J gene TRBJ2-7, with TRBD1 identical over 9 bases. Germline V gene data show CDR1 as SGHRS and CDR2 as YFSETQ. The CDR3 has 15 residues. Trimming took 3 bases from V and 3 from J; bases not matched to a gene: 7. The CDR3 coding sequence is TGCGCCAGCAGCTACCGGACAGGGGTCATCTACGAGCAGTACTTC. The encoded protein is CASSYRTGVIYEQYF.

The rearrangement joins TRBV2 to TRBJ2-7; the match to TRBD1 covers 10 bases. There are 15 residues in the CDR3. J was trimmed by 5 bases and V by 6 bases; bases with no gene match: 10. In germline, CDR1 is SNHLY, CDR2 FYNNEI. CDR3 region: CASRGTGTGDHEQYF. In nucleotides, the CDR3 is TGTGCCAGCAGGGGGACCGGGACAGGGGACCACGAGCAGTACTTC. The variable domain in full, with the rest retrieved from reference TRBV2 and TRBJ2-7, is EPEVTQTPSHQVTQMGQEVILRCVPISNHLYFYWYRQILGQKVEFLVSFYNNEISEKSEIFDDQFSVERPDGSNFTLKIRSTKLEDSAMYFCASRGTGTGDHEQYFGPGTRLTVT.

V is TRBV15 and J is TRBJ1-2; 12 positions agree with TRBD1. CDR3 length equals 18 residues. V trimming: 5 bases; J trimming: 4 bases; junction bases outside the gene matches: 14. CDR1 and CDR2 from the germline V gene are LNHNV and YYDKDF (reference sequence). The CDR3 DNA reads TGTGCCACCAGCTGGAAAACCGGGACAGGGGGCGCCAGCTATGGCTACACCTTC. Its protein is CATSWKTGTGGASYGYTF.

The chain is built from TRBV24-1 and TRBJ2-3, with a possible D match to TRBD2 (6 bases). The CDR3 has 18 residues. Germline V gives CDR1 KGHDR, CDR2 SFDVKD. V lost 3 bases and J lost 4, with 22 bases in between. Here the CDR3 reads CATSDTSGTRILSDTQYF. CDR3 sequence (DNA): TGTGCCACCAGTGATACATCCGGGACTCGGATCCTGTCAGATACGCAGTATTTT.

The CDR3 DNA reads as TGTGCCAGCAGCAAGAGACAGGGGAGAACCGGCTACGAGCAGTACTTC. Translated, it gives CASSKRQGRTGYEQYF. J is TRBJ2-7 and V is TRBV11-1; 8 nucleotides agree with TRBD1. Germline-derived CDR1 and CDR2 are SGHAT and FQDESV (reference sequence). J gave up 3 bases and V 5 bases, and 12 bases lay outside the gene matches. The CDR3 runs to 16 residues.

CDR3: CASSRDRGNQETQYF. CDR3 nucleotide sequence: TGCGCCAGCAGCAGGGACAGGGGAAACCAAGAGACCCAGTACTTC. The chain recombines TRBV4-1 with TRBJ2-5; 10 bases are a match to TRBD1. The J segment lost 0 bases and the V segment lost 5 bases, leaving 3 bases of the junction unmatched. The germline gives CDR1 MGHRA, CDR2 YSYEKL. The CDR3 consists of 15 residues.

This chain connects TRBV10-2 to TRBJ2-2; tentative D call: TRBD2 (5 bases). This CDR3 has 15 amino acids. The germline V and J ends were trimmed by 2 bases and 8 bases, with 15 bases remaining between them. In germline, CDR1 is WSHSY, CDR2 SAAADI. In nucleotides, the CDR3 is TGCGCCAGCAGTGAGGGCCTTAGCGTCCCTGGGGAGCTGTTTTTT. Amino acids: CASSEGLSVPGELFF.